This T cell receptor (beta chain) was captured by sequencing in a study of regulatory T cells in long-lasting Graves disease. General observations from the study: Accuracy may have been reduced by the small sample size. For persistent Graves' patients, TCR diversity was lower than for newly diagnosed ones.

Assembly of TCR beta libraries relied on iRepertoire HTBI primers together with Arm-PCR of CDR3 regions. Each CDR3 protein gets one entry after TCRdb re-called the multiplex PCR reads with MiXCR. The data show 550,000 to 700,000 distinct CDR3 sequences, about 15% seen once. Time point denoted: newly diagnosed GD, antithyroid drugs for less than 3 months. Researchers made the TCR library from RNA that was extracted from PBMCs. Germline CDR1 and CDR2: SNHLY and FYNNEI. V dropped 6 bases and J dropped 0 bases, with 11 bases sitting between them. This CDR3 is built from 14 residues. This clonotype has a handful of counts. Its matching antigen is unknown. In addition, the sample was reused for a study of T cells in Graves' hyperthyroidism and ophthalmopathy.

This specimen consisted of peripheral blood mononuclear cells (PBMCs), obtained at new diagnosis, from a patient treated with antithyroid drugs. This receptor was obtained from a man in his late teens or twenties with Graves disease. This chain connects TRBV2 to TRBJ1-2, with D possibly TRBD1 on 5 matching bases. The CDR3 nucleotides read TGTGCCAGCAGAGGGGCAGAGACTAACTATGGCTACACCTTC. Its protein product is CASRGAETNYGYTF. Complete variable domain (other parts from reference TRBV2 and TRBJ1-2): EPEVTQTPSHQVTQMGQEVILRCVPISNHLYFYWYRQILGQKVEFLVSFYNNEISEKSEIFDDQFSVERPDGSNFTLKIRSTKLEDSAMYFCASRGAETNYGYTFGSGTRLTVV.